What follows is one T cell receptor (beta chain) and its context. This sample was included in a study of blood T cell repertoires in COVID-19. Study as a whole: PBMCs, B-cell-depleted T cells, or T cells were the source of the cDNA or gDNA that made up the material.

Authors' data handling: Amplified reference gene primers provided the basis for estimating nucleated cell counts. Here immunoSEQ multiplex PCR was the method, and the copy in TCRdb shows in-frame clones only, minus some. V and J calls plus clone size are reproduced from that table; the DNA served to infer D and trimming. The repertoire holds approximately 220,000 clones, with approximately 86% as singletons. Grouping used clinical history reported by participants in a survey and questionnaire. V was clipped by 2 bases and J by 3 bases, with 14 bases between them. Germline V lookup: CDR1 PRHDT, CDR2 FYEKMQ (reference sequence). The CDR3 runs 15 residues.

Specimen: PBMCs or T cells enriched from blood (not recorded which). The receptor was isolated from a woman younger than 45 who had been exposed to COVID-19. The rearrangement links TRBV13 to TRBJ2-7; perhaps TRBD1 as D (5 bases). Here the CDR3 DNA reads TGTGCCAGCAGCTTAAACCCGACAGAATACTACGAGCAGTACTTC. Amino acids: CASSLNPTEYYEQYF.